The 28 T cell receptor beta chains below come from one sample, sequenced in a study of PD-L1 blockade in urothelial cancer. The repertoire was sequenced with immunoSEQ multiplex PCR; TCRdb's copy has only in-frame clones and lacks some. The sample yields some 27,000 clones, around 80% seen once. The material was PBMCs, obtained around atezolizumab (anti-PD-L1) treatment. Receptors originate from a man in his fifties with urothelial cancer.

This clone was observed a single time. In nucleotides, the CDR3 is TGTGCCAGCGGCATACAGGGTCGGGACACTGAAGCTTTCTTT. Translating it yields CASGIQGRDTEAFF. The chain couples TRBV28 to TRBJ1-1, with a possible D match to TRBD1 (6 bases). The CDR3 runs 14 residues. Trimming left V 8 bases short and J 3 bases short, with 16 bases between. From germline, CDR1 is MDHEN and CDR2 SYDVKM.

The chain is built from TRBV7-8 and TRBJ1-6; TRBD1 matches 8 bases. Germline CDR1 reads SGHVS; CDR2 reads FQNEAQ. V lost 5 bases, J lost 9 bases, and 3 bases stayed unmatched. The CDR3 totals 13 residues. The CDR3 loop reads CASSGQGSSPLHF. CDR3 DNA sequence: TGTGCCAGCAGCGGACAGGGAAGTTCACCCCTCCACTTT.

The chain joins TRBV2 to TRBJ1-4; 7 nucleotides line up with TRBD1. This CDR3 region has 16 residues. The germline V gene has CDR1 SNHLY and CDR2 FYNNEI. V lost 2 bases, J lost 8 bases, and 11 bases stayed unmatched. CDR3 residues: CASSERTGSRGEKLFF. The CDR3 bases are TGTGCCAGCAGTGAAAGGACAGGATCACGGGGCGAAAAACTGTTTTTT. Combining the CDR3 with reference TRBV2 and TRBJ1-4 gives the whole variable domain EPEVTQTPSHQVTQMGQEVILRCVPISNHLYFYWYRQILGQKVEFLVSFYNNEISEKSEIFDDQFSVERPDGSNFTLKIRSTKLEDSAMYFCASSERTGSRGEKLFFGSGTQLSVL.

The chain has TRBV2 and TRBJ1-1; D remains unclear. V lost 6 bases, J lost 1 base, and 15 bases lay in between. Germline CDR1 and CDR2: SNHLY and FYNNEI. CDR3 length: 15 amino acids. The CDR3 nucleotides read TGTGCCAGCAGGTCGGTCGGGGTTTCGAACACTGAAGCTTTCTTT. The encoded protein is CASRSVGVSNTEAFF.

The J gene is TRBJ1-2, the V gene TRBV5-1, with 7 bases fitting TRBD1. Per germline, CDR1 SGHRS and CDR2 YFSETQ. This CDR3 has 15 amino acids. Trimming at V came to 4 bases and at J to 5 bases, leaving 11 bases not matched to a gene. CDR3: CASSRGLGQLYGYTF. As DNA, the CDR3 is TGCGCCAGCAGCCGAGGCCTGGGACAGCTTTATGGCTACACCTTC.

This clone was seen a few times. The V gene is TRBV10-1, the J gene TRBJ2-5; 15 bases line up with TRBD2. V lost 6 bases to trimming and J lost 3 bases; unmatched junction nucleotides: 5. CDR1 and CDR2 (germline): WNHNN, SYGVQD (reference sequence). This CDR3 comprises 16 residues. The CDR3 spells CASSAGLAGGKETQYF. Written as DNA, the CDR3 is TGCGCCAGCAGCGCGGGACTAGCGGGAGGAAAAGAGACCCAGTACTTC.

This chain links TRBV30 with TRBJ2-7; 8 bases match TRBD1. V was pared by 2 bases and J by 5 bases, with 8 bases of the junction left unmatched. CDR3 length: 14 amino acids. Germline CDR1 GTSNPN, CDR2 SVGIG (reference sequence). The CDR3 bases are TGTGCCTGGAGTACGGGCAGGGGGCAGAACGAGCAGTACTTC. Translated: CAWSTGRGQNEQYF.

This chain uses TRBV6-1 with TRBJ2-1, with a weak D call TRBD2 (5 bases). Per the germline V gene, CDR1 is MNHNS and CDR2 is SASEGT. This CDR3 comprises 11 residues. V lost 3 bases to trimming and J lost 8 bases, with 5 bases between them. This chain's CDR3 is CASSERDEQFF. In DNA form, the CDR3 reads TGTGCCAGCAGTGAGCGGGATGAGCAGTTCTTC.

This clone was picked up one time. The chain carries TRBV19 and TRBJ2-3, with 9 bases lining up with TRBD2. Germline V gene lookup returns CDR1 LNHDA and CDR2 SQIVND (reference sequence). This CDR3 has 13 residues. After removal of 8 bases from V and 4 bases from J, the junction contained 4 bases not matched to a gene. CDR3 loop: CASGAGGADTQYF. For the CDR3, the DNA is TGTGCCAGTGGAGCGGGAGGAGCAGATACGCAGTATTTT.

The chain is built from TRBV2 and TRBJ1-5; 7 bases are shared with TRBD1. The CDR3 contains 15 residues. V was clipped by 8 bases and J by 1 base; unmatched bases: 8. Germline CDR1 is SNHLY and CDR2 is FYNNEI. The CDR3 reads CASRPGGKSNQPQHF. The DNA of the CDR3 is TGTGCCAGCCGTCCAGGGGGTAAGAGCAATCAGCCCCAGCATTTT.

The chain combines TRBV27 with TRBJ2-2; 7 positions agree with TRBD2. Germline CDR1 is MNHEY and CDR2 is SMNVEV (reference sequence). Trimming at V came to 4 bases and at J to 2 bases, leaving 7 bases not matched to a gene. This CDR3 has 16 residues. In DNA, the CDR3 is TGTGCCAGCAGTTCCGACGGGAGGATAAACACCGGGGAGCTGTTTTTT. Translated, it gives CASSSDGRINTGELFF.

The CDR3: CASSLGPPGHRSFF. The CDR3 DNA reads as TGTGCCAGCAGCTTAGGCCCCCCAGGACACCGCTCTTTCTTT. The chain is built from TRBV7-2 and TRBJ1-1, with D maybe TRBD1 (5 bases). Germline V gene data show CDR1 as SGHTA and CDR2 as FQGNSA. The ends were cut back, 1 base at V and 12 bases at J, with 18 bases in the middle. This CDR3 has 14 residues.

In this sample, this clone turned up once. The chain employs TRBV7-9 and TRBJ2-5; D unclear. Germline-derived CDR1 and CDR2 are SEHNR and FQNEAQ (reference sequence). This CDR3 has 11 residues. V lost 5 bases, J lost 4 bases, and 5 bases lay in between. The CDR3 region has the DNA TGTGCCAGCAGCCCCCGAGAGACCCAGTACTTC. Translating it yields CASSPRETQYF.

The chain combines TRBV18 with TRBJ1-2; TRBD1 matches 9 bases. The CDR3 has 15 residues. Germline V CDR1 and CDR2: KGHSH, LQKENI. The junction had 3 bases not matched to a gene; V was cut back by 1 base and J by 3 bases. CDR3 coding DNA: TGTGCCAGCTCACCACGGGACAGGGAGCACTATGGCTACACCTTC. Translation gives CASSPRDREHYGYTF.

The chain combines TRBV19 with TRBJ2-3; the D gene is possibly TRBD1 (5 bases). The CDR3 has 14 amino acids. V was cut by 9 bases and J by 5 bases, with 18 bases left in between. Germline V gene sequence: CDR1 LNHDA, CDR2 SQIVND (reference sequence). This CDR3 is CASSWMGQQDTQYF. CDR3 nucleotides: TGTGCCAGCTCATGGATGGGGCAACAAGATACGCAGTATTTT. Combining the CDR3 with reference TRBV19 and TRBJ2-3 gives the whole variable domain DGGITQSPKYLFRKEGQNVTLSCEQNLNHDAMYWYRQDPGQGLRLIYYSQIVNDFQKGDIAEGYSVSREKKESFPLTVTSAQKNPTAFYLCASSWMGQQDTQYFGPGTRLTVL.

V gene TRBV18 combines with J gene TRBJ1-2; a possible D gene is TRBD1 (6 bases). V was trimmed by 4 bases and J by 6 bases, leaving 12 bases between them. Looked up from germline, CDR1 is KGHSH and CDR2 is LQKENI. The CDR3 sequence is 13 residues long. The CDR3 nucleotides are TGTGCCAGCTCACTCAACCAGGGGAATGGCTACACCTTC. Translation gives CASSLNQGNGYTF.

The chain carries TRBV30 and TRBJ2-7; no clear D gene. CDR3 size: 14 residues. CDR1 is GTSNPN, CDR2 SVGIG, per germline (reference sequence). The V end lost 0 bases, the J end lost 0 bases, and 9 bases lay between the germline ends. CDR3: CAWSVGDSSYEQYF. The CDR3, as DNA: TGTGCCTGGAGTGTAGGTGACTCCTCCTACGAGCAGTACTTC.

The chain uses TRBV10-3 and TRBJ1-4, with D possibly being TRBD1 (5 bases). With 2 bases removed from V and 7 bases from J, the gap between germline ends came to 17 bases. Germline CDR1 and CDR2: ENHRY and SYGVKD. This CDR3 is built from 16 residues. The DNA for the CDR3 is TGTGCCATCAGTGAGCCGAGGTGGGGGGACGGTGAAAAACTGTTTTTT. Translating it yields CAISEPRWGDGEKLFF.

The V and J genes are TRBV28 and TRBJ1-6, with TRBD1 as a possible D gene (6 bases). The germline V gene has CDR1 MDHEN and CDR2 SYDVKM. Between the trimmed V and J ends, which lost 10 bases and 5 bases, there was a span of 15 bases. This CDR3 is built from 14 residues. In DNA form, the CDR3 reads TGTGCCACCCGGCGGGGGCAAGATAATTCACCCCTCCACTTT. Its protein is CATRRGQDNSPLHF.

The J gene is TRBJ2-1, the V gene TRBV19; D is possibly TRBD2 (6 bases). CDR1 LNHDA and CDR2 SQIVND come from the germline V gene (reference sequence). Trimming left V 3 bases short and J 2 bases short, with 11 bases between. The CDR3 consists of 15 residues. The CDR3: CASSMEGPTYNEQFF. In DNA, the CDR3 is TGTGCCAGTAGTATGGAGGGTCCCACCTACAATGAGCAGTTCTTC.

The rearrangement links TRBV5-4 to TRBJ2-3; 10 bases align to TRBD2. V gave up 3 bases and J gave up 6 bases; unmatched junction bases: 10. The CDR3 is made up of 16 amino acids. CDR1 SGHNT and CDR2 YYREEE come from the germline V gene (reference sequence). The DNA for the CDR3 is TGTGCCAGCAGCTCTAGCGGGGGAGGCACATTGGATACGCAGTATTTT. Encoded protein: CASSSSGGGTLDTQYF.

This chain uses TRBV18 with TRBJ2-3, with D perhaps TRBD2 (6 bases). The germline gives CDR1 KGHSH, CDR2 LQKENI. This CDR3 is 17 amino acids long. V was pared by 1 base and J by 2 bases, with 16 bases between. The CDR3 coding sequence is TGTGCCAGCTCACCACGTAGTAGGGACTTGTACACAGATACGCAGTATTTT. Its translation is CASSPRSRDLYTDTQYF.

The J gene is TRBJ2-1, the V gene TRBV7-2; TRBD2 matches 8 bases. CDR3 length: 15 residues. Trimming took 1 base from V and 8 from J; bases not matched to a gene: 7. CDR1 is SGHTA, CDR2 FQGNSA, per germline. The CDR3 DNA is TGTGCCAGCAGCTTAGGCCCTGGGCGGGGGGATGAGCAGTTCTTC. Encoded protein: CASSLGPGRGDEQFF.

The rearrangement joins TRBV4-2 to TRBJ2-1; D not certain. The V gene lost 6 bases and the J gene lost 4 bases, with 10 bases spanning the gap. Germline CDR1 LGHNA, CDR2 YNFKEQ. CDR3 size: 13 residues. In nucleotides, the CDR3 is TGTGCCAGCAGTCTACAGATATACAATGAGCAGTTCTTC. It codes for CASSLQIYNEQFF.

This clone is medium-sized by share. V gene TRBV14 combines with J gene TRBJ1-1; 9 nucleotides align to TRBD1. Per the germline V gene, CDR1 is SGHDN and CDR2 is FVKESK. Germline trimming cut 4 bases from V and 11 bases from J; bases unmatched to any gene: 8. This CDR3 is 13 amino acids long. The CDR3 DNA follows: TGTGCCAGCAGCCCTGGGCTCGGACAGGGGGCTTTCTTT. Encoded protein: CASSPGLGQGAFF.

The genes are TRBV7-2 and TRBJ1-2; tentatively, D is TRBD1 (6 bases). Trimming stripped 6 bases from V and 5 bases from J, with 19 bases between. The CDR3 spans 15 residues. CDR1 and CDR2 (germline): SGHTA, FQGNSA. The chain's CDR3 is CASRDAGGLWYGYTF. The CDR3 DNA follows: TGTGCCAGCAGGGACGCCGGGGGGCTGTGGTATGGCTACACCTTC.

This rearrangement joins TRBV5-4 to TRBJ2-5; 10 bases match TRBD2. The CDR3 consists of 16 residues. The junction had 13 bases not matched to a gene; V was cut back by 6 bases and J by 5 bases. Germline lookup yields CDR1 SGHNT and CDR2 YYREEE (reference sequence). The CDR3 reads CASTKGAGGPAETQYF. CDR3 coding DNA: TGTGCCAGCACGAAGGGAGCGGGGGGGCCGGCGGAGACCCAGTACTTC.

This clone has more than one count but fewer than ten. The chain carries TRBV14 and TRBJ1-2; 7 bases agree with TRBD1. The junction had 9 bases not matched to a gene; V was cut back by 3 bases and J by 8 bases. Looked up from germline, CDR1 is SGHDN and CDR2 is FVKESK. The CDR3 extends over 14 amino acids. CDR3 in amino acids: CASSQPGGAYGYTF. CDR3 nucleotides: TGTGCCAGCAGCCAGCCAGGGGGTGCCTACGGCTACACCTTC.